This T cell receptor beta chain was retrieved from a study of blood T cell repertoires in COVID-19. At the level of the study: T cells, B-cell-depleted T cells, or PBMCs provided the cDNA or gDNA that served as material.

Germline V gene sequence: CDR1 MNHEY, CDR2 SVGAGI. Trimming cost V 6 bases and J 8 bases; bases outside gene matches: 12. The CDR3 totals 14 residues. Repertoires were generated with immunoSEQ multiplex PCR, while TCRdb's copy carries only in-frame clones and drops some. The sample consists of about 180,000 clones, approximately 83% of them appearing once. The receptor comes from a human donor with active or convalescent COVID-19. The donor label of this sample is uncertain. The source material was peripheral blood. The chain combines TRBV6-5 with TRBJ1-2; 7 bases are shared with TRBD1. Here the CDR3 reads CASSPIPRQGGYTF. The CDR3, as DNA: TGTGCCAGCAGCCCCATTCCGCGACAGGGAGGCTACACCTTC.